Listed below are T cell receptor beta chains from one sample, sequenced in a study of Graves' ophthalmopathy and Graves' hyperthyroidism. TCRdb recomputed calls from the multiplex PCR reads with MiXCR, one row per CDR3 protein. This sample yields 650,000 to 800,000 distinct CDR3 sequences, of which more than 40% are seen a single time; more than 3% belongs to the top ten. The sample consisted of peripheral blood. All receptors come from an adult man with Graves' ophthalmopathy. CDR3s include the opening cysteine and the closing phenylalanine or tryptophan. The D gene is left open where the match is weak. Where a row states a size, it is once, few, many or the class of an expanded clone; other rows omit it.

D | length | J | V | size | CDR3 | DNA
. | 15 | TRBJ1-1 | TRBV11-1 | . | CASSPVVGVATEAFF | TGTGCCAGCAGCCCGGTTGTAGGGGTGGCCACTGAAGCTTTCTTT
. | 15 | TRBJ2-6 | TRBV10-1 | . | CASRGAGGGANVLTF | TGCGCCAGCAGAGGGGCAGGAGGTGGGGCCAACGTCCTGACTTTC
. | 14 | TRBJ1-5 | TRBV11-1 | . | CASSKDYSNQPQHF | TGTGCCAGCAGCAAGGATTATAGCAATCAGCCCCAGCATTTT
TRBD1 | 12 | TRBJ1-1 | TRBV7-9 | . | CASTGVSTEAFF | TGTGCCAGTACAGGGGTTTCCACTGAAGCTTTCTTT
. | 13 | TRBJ1-2 | TRBV7-9 | many | CASSLQSTWGYTF | TGTGCCAGCAGTTTACAGAGCACCTGGGGCTACACCTTC
. | 12 | TRBJ1-5 | TRBV7-2 | . | CASWTSQETQHF | TGTGCCAGCTGGACTAGCCAAGAGACCCAGCATTTT
. | 16 | TRBJ2-7 | TRBV7-8 | many | CASSLGSVGGSYEQYF | TGTGCCAGCAGCTTAGGTAGTGTGGGGGGTTCCTACGAGCAGTACTTC
TRBD1 | 14 | TRBJ1-2 | TRBV2 | . | CASNPSGQANGHTF | TGTGCCAGCAACCCCTCCGGACAGGCAAATGGCCACACCTTT
. | 13 | TRBJ2-7 | TRBV6-6 | few | CASRADRLYEQYF | TGTGCCAGCAGAGCGGACAGACTCTACGAGCAGTACTTC
TRBD1 | 16 | TRBJ1-4 | TRBV7-8 | many | CASSSRRQGADEKLFF | TGTGCCAGCAGCTCAAGACGACAGGGGGCAGATGAAAAACTGTTTTTT
TRBD2 | 15 | TRBJ2-1 | TRBV5-1 | few | CASSLVAGSYNEQFF | TGCGCCAGCAGCTTGGTAGCGGGATCGTACAATGAGCAGTTCTTC
. | 16 | TRBJ2-2 | TRBV7-2 | few | CAVRDIIAKDTGELFF | TGTGCCGTCCGGGACATAATTGCGAAAGACACCGGGGAGCTGTTTTTT
TRBD2 | 14 | TRBJ2-5 | TRBV10-3 | . | CASSLGLAWETQYF | TGTGCCAGCAGTTTGGGACTAGCATGGGAGACCCAGTACTTC
. | 17 | TRBJ2-6 | TRBV5-1 | . | CASSLGDARWGANVLTF | TGCGCCAGCAGTCTTGGGGACGCCAGGTGGGGGGCCAACGTCCTGACTTTC
. | 16 | TRBJ1-2 | TRBV25-1 | once | CASASGWDGANYGYTF | TGTGCCAGCGCCTCCGGGTGGGACGGGGCTAACTATGGCTACACCTTC
. | 12 | TRBJ1-1 | TRBV30 | few | CAWSPVNTEAFF | TGTGCCTGGAGTCCAGTGAACACTGAAGCTTTCTTT
TRBD1 | 16 | TRBJ2-5 | TRBV10-3 | many | CAISESGQGYQETQYF | TGTGCCATCAGTGAATCGGGACAGGGGTACCAAGAGACCCAGTACTTC
. | 15 | TRBJ1-5 | TRBV10-3 | many | CASSQLDYSNQPQHF | TGTGCCAGCAGTCAACTGGACTATAGCAATCAGCCCCAGCATTTT
. | 13 | TRBJ1-3 | TRBV15 | . | CATSRTSGNTIYF | TGTGCCACCAGCAGGACGTCTGGAAACACCATATATTTT
TRBD1 | 14 | TRBJ1-5 | TRBV10-3 | . | CATGTGAGGQPQHF | TGTGCCACCGGGACAGGGGCAGGGGGTCAGCCCCAGCATTTT
TRBD1 | 14 | TRBJ1-2 | TRBV7-9 | many | CASAGTEKYYGYTF | TGTGCCAGCGCCGGGACAGAGAAGTACTATGGCTACACCTTC
. | 15 | TRBJ1-1 | TRBV5-1 | many | CASSQTWGTNTEAFF | TGCGCCAGCAGCCAAACTTGGGGCACAAACACTGAAGCTTTCTTT
. | 17 | TRBJ2-2 | TRBV7-9 | . | CASSLVGFPGVTGELFF | TGTGCCAGCAGCTTAGTAGGCTTTCCGGGGGTAACCGGGGAGCTGTTTTTT
. | 13 | TRBJ1-1 | TRBV11-2 | . | CASQRTVKAEAFF | TGTGCCAGCCAAAGGACGGTTAAAGCTGAAGCTTTCTTT
. | 13 | TRBJ2-7 | TRBV5-6 | many | CASSLGMHYEQYF | TGTGCCAGCAGCTTAGGGATGCACTACGAGCAGTACTTC
TRBD1 | 14 | TRBJ1-1 | TRBV29-1 | . | CSVYTGQGNTEAFF | TGCAGCGTTTACACGGGACAGGGGAACACTGAAGCTTTCTTT
. | 12 | TRBJ2-2 | TRBV5-1 | many | CASSLQSGELFF | TGCGCCAGCAGCCTTCAGTCCGGGGAGCTGTTTTTT
. | 14 | TRBJ2-7 | TRBV4-1 | few | CASSMPGATYEQYF | TGTGCCAGCAGCATGCCGGGGGCGACCTACGAGCAGTACTTC
. | 16 | TRBJ1-1 | TRBV5-1 | many | CASSLEPGRANTEAFF | TGCGCCAGCAGCTTGGAACCCGGCAGGGCGAACACTGAAGCTTTCTTT
. | 13 | TRBJ2-5 | TRBV10-3 | many | CASSERRAETQYF | TGTGCCAGCAGCGAAAGGCGGGCAGAGACCCAGTACTTC
TRBD1 | 12 | TRBJ1-1 | TRBV20-1 | few | CSAEQGSLEAFF | TGCAGTGCTGAACAGGGGTCCCTTGAAGCTTTCTTT
. | 16 | TRBJ2-5 | TRBV20-1 | . | CSARTGTSKTKETQYF | TGCAGTGCTAGGACCGGGACCTCTAAAACGAAAGAGACCCAGTACTTC
. | 14 | TRBJ1-3 | TRBV15 | many | CVTSSPASGNTIYF | TGTGTCACCAGCAGTCCAGCCTCTGGAAACACCATATATTTT
TRBD1 | 15 | TRBJ2-7 | TRBV11-2 | few | CASSHGQVSSYEQYF | TGTGCCAGCAGCCACGGACAGGTCAGCTCCTACGAGCAGTACTTC
. | 16 | TRBJ1-1 | TRBV6-4 | . | CASSDEEPLGHTEAFF | TGTGCCAGCAGTGACGAGGAACCCCTGGGGCACACTGAAGCTTTCTTT
TRBD1 | 14 | TRBJ2-7 | TRBV12-3/TRBV12-4 | many | CASSPGQGGHEQYF | TGTGCCAGCAGTCCAGGACAGGGGGGCCACGAGCAGTACTTC
. | 15 | TRBJ1-2 | TRBV20-1 | many | CSARDVDGDSHGYTF | TGCAGTGCTAGAGATGTAGACGGAGACAGTCATGGCTACACCTTC
TRBD1 | 14 | TRBJ2-7 | TRBV25-1 | . | CASRLSGTGREQYF | TGTGCCAGTAGGCTAAGCGGGACAGGGCGAGAGCAGTACTTC
. | 15 | TRBJ2-7 | TRBV7-9 | many | CASSSRTGSEYEQYF | TGTGCCAGCAGCTCAAGGACGGGAAGTGAGTACGAGCAGTACTTC
. | 13 | TRBJ1-1 | TRBV10-3 | . | CAISDIRNTEAFF | TGTGCCATCAGTGATATAAGGAACACTGAAGCTTTCTTT
. | 9 | TRBJ1-2 | TRBV2 | . | CASLYGYTF | TGTGCCAGCCTCTATGGCTACACCTTC
TRBD1 | 16 | TRBJ1-1 | TRBV11-3 | few | CASSDPRTGGKDEAFF | TGTGCCAGCAGCGACCCTAGGACAGGGGGGAAGGATGAAGCTTTCTTT
TRBD1 | 15 | TRBJ1-6 | TRBV2 | many | CASSLTGGRDSPLHF | TGTGCCAGCAGTTTGACAGGGGGACGGGATTCACCCCTCCACTTT
. | 15 | TRBJ2-1 | TRBV7-2 | . | CASRHGTSSYNEQFF | TGTGCCAGCAGGCATGGGACCTCATCCTACAATGAGCAGTTCTTC
. | 16 | TRBJ1-2 | TRBV20-1 | . | CSARDGRGDVGYGYTF | TGCAGTGCTAGAGACGGTAGAGGGGACGTAGGCTATGGCTACACCTTC
. | 17 | TRBJ2-5 | TRBV7-8 | . | CASSTSEPISRLETQYF | TGTGCCAGCAGCACCTCCGAACCTATATCTCGTCTGGAGACCCAGTACTTC
TRBD1 | 17 | TRBJ2-6 | TRBV4-1 | many | CASTTGQARSGANVLTF | TGCGCCAGCACTACGGGACAGGCTCGCTCTGGGGCCAACGTCCTGACTTTC
. | 17 | TRBJ1-6 | TRBV2 | many | CASSENWSGDNDSPLHF | TGTGCCAGCAGTGAAAATTGGTCGGGGGACAATGACTCACCCCTCCACTTT
TRBD2 | 15 | TRBJ2-7 | TRBV7-2 | many | CASSLAGIAGVQQYF | TGTGCCAGCAGCTTAGCGGGAATAGCGGGAGTCCAGCAGTACTTC
. | 15 | TRBJ1-3 | TRBV7-2 | . | CASSQGEFSGNTIYF | TGTGCCAGCAGCCAAGGGGAGTTCTCTGGAAACACCATATATTTT
TRBD1 | 15 | TRBJ1-1 | TRBV10-3 | . | CAISDPTGVNTEAFF | TGTGCCATCAGTGACCCGACAGGGGTGAACACTGAAGCTTTCTTT
TRBD1 | 15 | TRBJ2-2 | TRBV15 | many | CATRYHRGQTGELFF | TGTGCCACCCGCTACCACAGGGGGCAGACCGGGGAGCTGTTTTTT
TRBD2 | 15 | TRBJ2-7 | TRBV20-1 | many | CSAAGLAGASYEQYF | TGCAGTGCTGCGGGACTAGCGGGGGCATCCTACGAGCAGTACTTC